The 3 T cell receptor beta chains reported below all come from one sample, sequenced in a study of T-cell memory formation after mild COVID-19. MiXCR, applied by TCRdb to the 5' RACE reads, yields one record per CDR3 protein. Among around 100,000 distinct CDR3 sequences listed, around 10% were seen once. The sample taken for sequencing was PBMCs or a T cell subset sorted from them (not recorded which). The receptors shown here come from a man younger than 30 who had mild COVID-19 (a few samples of this study predate the infection). Cell type and time point are not known.

This clonotype was detected a few times. The genes are TRBV7-2 and TRBJ2-3; 11 bases agree with TRBD2. The germline V gene encodes CDR1 SGHTA and CDR2 FQGNSA. Trimming took 0 bases from V and 2 from J; bases not matched to a gene: 1. This CDR3 has 16 residues. CDR3 amino acids: CASSLASGGVTDTQYF. CDR3 coding DNA: TGTGCCAGCAGCTTAGCTAGCGGGGGGGTCACAGATACGCAGTATTTT.

This clonotype ranks as medium-sized. The chain recombines TRBV11-2 with TRBJ1-1, with TRBD1 matching 7 bases. This CDR3 is built from 17 residues. CDR1 and CDR2 from the germline V gene are SGHAT and FQNNGV. J was trimmed by 1 base and V by 4 bases; bases with no gene match: 12. CDR3 residues: CASSSPGGTARNTEAFF. The CDR3, as DNA: TGTGCCAGCAGCTCCCCAGGGGGTACGGCAAGGAACACTGAAGCTTTCTTT.

V usage is TRBV13 and J usage is TRBJ2-7; a possible D gene is TRBD2 (6 bases). Germline CDR1 is PRHDT and CDR2 is FYEKMQ (reference sequence). The V gene lost 4 bases and the J gene lost 2 bases, with 15 bases spanning the gap. The length of the CDR3 is 15 residues. The DNA for the CDR3 is TGTGCCAGCAGCTCAGGGACTCCCACCACCTACGAGCAGTACTTC. It translates to CASSSGTPTTYEQYF.